This T cell receptor (beta chain) was retrieved from a study of T cells in Graves' hyperthyroidism and ophthalmopathy. This clonotype was seen a handful of times. Amplification yielded TCR beta CDR3 regions, with RNA transcripts as the source. The HTBI primer set served for first-round RT-PCR of the TCR CDR3. TCRdb recomputed calls from the multiplex PCR reads with MiXCR, one row per CDR3 protein. The sample includes 250,000 to 300,000 distinct CDR3 sequences, about 14% of them seen just once. Germline lookup yields CDR1 WSHSY and CDR2 SAAADI. There are 15 residues in the CDR3. V was cut by 1 base and J by 5 bases, with 12 bases left in between.

The clonotype originates from a woman aged 25 to 39 with Graves' hyperthyroidism that later progressed to Graves' ophthalmopathy. The chain joins TRBV10-2 to TRBJ1-5; no definite D call. Sequencing was done on a sample of blood. The CDR3 DNA reads as TGCGCCAGCAGTGAGTTGGCAGGAGGTTATCAGCCCCAGCATTTT. The encoded protein is CASSELAGGYQPQHF.